The 14 T cell receptor beta chains below all came from one sample that was sequenced in a study of beta chain features in type 1 diabetes. Points from the study as a whole: Moderate but significant shortening of TCRB CDR3s was recorded in all four CD4+ subsets from Type 1 diabetes patients.

The study reverse transcribed the entire isolated RNA, so it sequenced expressed TCRB transcripts. Using immunoSEQ multiplex PCR, the repertoire was profiled, and TCRdb retains in-frame clones only, with some absent. Found here are roughly 350,000 clones, around 10% of them singletons; the top ten hold 0.45% to 0.65%. No antigen has been identified for these receptors. The sequencing input was central memory CD4+ T cells from blood. The origin of the receptors is a man aged 25 to 45 with type 1 diabetes.

The chain is built from TRBV19 and TRBJ1-5; 9 bases agree with TRBD1. V dropped 5 bases and J dropped 0; count of bases not matched to a gene: 14. The CDR3 has 19 residues. Germline V lookup: CDR1 LNHDA, CDR2 SQIVND (reference sequence). The CDR3 DNA is TGTGCCAGTAGTTCTAGCATTAGGACAGGGGACTATAGCAATCAGCCCCAGCATTTT. Translated: CASSSSIRTGDYSNQPQHF.

This clone was seen repeatedly, ten times or more. V usage is TRBV6-1 and J usage is TRBJ1-2, with D uncertain. This CDR3 contains 14 residues. Germline V gene data show CDR1 as MNHNS and CDR2 as SASEGT. V was cut by 7 bases and J by 8 bases, with 20 bases left in between. The CDR3 coding sequence is TGTGCCAGCACTACCCGGAGAGGCATAGGAGGCTACACCTTC. Amino acids: CASTTRRGIGGYTF.

The rearrangement uses TRBV18 and TRBJ2-7; D remains unclear. The CDR3 consists of 13 residues. Trimming took 5 bases from V and 3 from J, leaving 11 bases between them. Looked up from germline, CDR1 is KGHSH and CDR2 is LQKENI. This CDR3 is CASSLSLDYEQYF. The CDR3 nucleotides are TGTGCCAGCTCATTGTCCCTAGACTACGAGCAGTACTTC.

This clone was observed a few times. This chain joins TRBV27 and TRBJ2-6; D not certain. CDR1 is MNHEY and CDR2 is SMNVEV in the germline V gene (reference sequence). The V end was cut by 5 bases, the J end by 2 bases, with 19 bases between. CDR3 length: 18 amino acids. Written as DNA, the CDR3 is TGTGCCAGCAGTCCTTCGGGCGAGTTTGGCGCTGGGGCCAACGTCCTGACTTTC. It is translated as CASSPSGEFGAGANVLTF.

This clone has more than one count but fewer than ten. V usage is TRBV28 and J usage is TRBJ2-5; D is perhaps TRBD1 (5 bases). V lost 3 bases, J lost 4 bases, and 9 bases lay in between. The CDR3 contains 13 residues. The germline V gene has CDR1 MDHEN and CDR2 SYDVKM. This chain's CDR3 is CASSFGQGETQYF. The DNA for the CDR3 is TGTGCCAGCAGTTTCGGCCAGGGAGAGACCCAGTACTTC.

The V and J genes are TRBV27 and TRBJ2-7, with TRBD1 identical over 7 bases. This CDR3 has 15 residues. The V gene's germline CDR1 is MNHEY and CDR2 SMNVEV (reference sequence). V lost 6 bases and J lost 4; bases outside the gene matches: 12. CDR3 sequence: CASRTQGFGFYEQYF. DNA for the CDR3: TGTGCCAGCAGGACACAGGGGTTTGGGTTTTACGAGCAGTACTTC.

The V gene is TRBV28, the J gene TRBJ2-7; D not certain. The CDR3 is 13 residues long. Looked up from germline, CDR1 is MDHEN and CDR2 is SYDVKM. Trimming left V 5 bases short and J 2 bases short, with 10 bases between. CDR3 DNA sequence: TGTGCCAGCAGTCCCCAACTCGCCTACGAGCAGTACTTC. Residues: CASSPQLAYEQYF.

The chain has TRBV28 and TRBJ1-5; D is ambiguous. Trimming cost V 2 bases and J 0 bases, with 5 bases left between them. The V gene's germline CDR1 is MDHEN and CDR2 SYDVKM. CDR3 length: 14 amino acids. DNA for the CDR3: TGTGCCAGCAGTTTACCCCATAGCAATCAGCCCCAGCATTTT. It is translated as CASSLPHSNQPQHF.

This clone appeared a few times. This chain uses TRBV30 with TRBJ1-2; TRBD1 agrees at 12 bases. V lost 3 bases to trimming and J lost 6 bases; unmatched junction nucleotides: 8. The CDR3 is 15 residues long. Germline V gene data show CDR1 as GTSNPN and CDR2 as SVGIG (reference sequence). The CDR3 region has the DNA TGTGCCTGGAGCCGCGGGACAGGGGGCTTCGATGGCTACACCTTC. Residues: CAWSRGTGGFDGYTF. Variable domain in full (rest from reference TRBV30 and TRBJ1-2): SQTIHQWPATLVQPVGSPLSLECTVEGTSNPNLYWYRQAAGRGLQLLFYSVGIGQISSEVPQNLSASRPQDRQFILSSKKLLLSDSGFYLCAWSRGTGGFDGYTFGSGTRLTVV.

This clone was seen a handful of times. The rearrangement links TRBV9 to TRBJ2-3; TRBD1 is a possible D gene (5 bases). V lost 0 bases to trimming and J lost 2 bases, with 16 bases between them. The CDR3 runs 17 residues. The germline V gene has CDR1 SGDLS and CDR2 YYNGEE. This CDR3 reads CASSVGPSGALTDTQYF. The DNA for the CDR3 is TGTGCCAGCAGCGTAGGCCCCTCTGGGGCGCTCACAGATACGCAGTATTTT.

V and J are TRBV6-5 and TRBJ1-2; TRBD1 matches at 8 bases. Germline CDR1 and CDR2: MNHEY and SVGAGI. This CDR3 spans 14 amino acids. The V and J ends lost 11 bases and 0 bases, in that order; junction bases with no gene match: 8. The CDR3 bases are TGTGCCGGAAGACAGGGGCCCCCTAACTATGGCTACACCTTC. Its protein is CAGRQGPPNYGYTF.

This rearrangement joins TRBV9 to TRBJ1-1; the D is unclear. The V and J ends lost 5 bases and 3 bases respectively, with 11 bases between them. This CDR3 is 13 amino acids long. CDR1 is SGDLS, CDR2 YYNGEE, per germline. CDR3 DNA sequence: TGTGCCAGCAGACCCTGGGGTTACACTGAAGCTTTCTTT. It encodes CASRPWGYTEAFF.

The V and J genes are TRBV5-1 and TRBJ1-5; D is perhaps TRBD1 (6 bases). This CDR3 is 13 amino acids long. Germline lookup yields CDR1 SGHRS and CDR2 YFSETQ. V was shortened by 4 bases and J by 6 bases, with 11 bases between the two germline ends. The CDR3 nucleotides are TGCGCCAGCAGCCTGGGGGCGAGTCAGCCCCAGCATTTT. It specifies CASSLGASQPQHF. The full variable domain, completed using reference TRBV5-1 and TRBJ1-5, is KAGVTQTPRYLIKTRGQQVTLSCSPISGHRSVSWYQQTPGQGLQFLFEYFSETQRNKGNFPGRFSGRQFSNSRSEMNVSTLELGDSALYLCASSLGASQPQHFGDGTRLSIL.

The genes are TRBV29-1 and TRBJ2-7; TRBD1 matches 8 bases. The germline CDR1 and CDR2 sequences are SQVTM and ANQGSEA. Trimming at V came to 4 bases and at J to 4 bases, leaving 9 bases not matched to a gene. The CDR3 loop spans 14 amino acids. The CDR3 DNA reads as TGCAGCGTTGTTTTAAGGACAGGGCGATACGAGCAGTACTTC. Protein sequence: CSVVLRTGRYEQYF.